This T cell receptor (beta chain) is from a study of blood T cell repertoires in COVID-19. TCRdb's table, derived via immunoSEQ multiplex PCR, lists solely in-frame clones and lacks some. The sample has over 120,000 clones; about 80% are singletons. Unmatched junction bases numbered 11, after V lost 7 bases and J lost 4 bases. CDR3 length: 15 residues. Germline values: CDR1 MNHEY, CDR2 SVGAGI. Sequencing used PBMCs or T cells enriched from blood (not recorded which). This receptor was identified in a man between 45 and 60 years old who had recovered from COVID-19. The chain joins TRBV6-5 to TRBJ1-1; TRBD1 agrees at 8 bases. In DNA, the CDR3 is TGTGCCAGCAAGGGCCCGACAGGGGTGGGCACTGAAGCTTTCTTT. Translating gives CASKGPTGVGTEAFF.